This TCR beta chain is drawn from a study of T cells in women clearing cervical HPV infection. Germline V CDR1 and CDR2: KGHSH, LQKENI. CDR3 length equals 16 residues. With V trimmed by 2 bases and J by 7 bases, 4 bases remained unmatched. Sequencing used immunoSEQ multiplex PCR; TCRdb keeps in-frame clones, though not all of them. This listing includes 49,000 or so clones. Whole-study findings and limits: Richness differences could reflect unmeasured T-cell content per sample. Cases carried less TRBV6-7 than controls: approximately 0.1% versus 0.16%. Timing of associations relative to infection is unclear; T-cell subsets were not isolated.

Details on this clone: Its target is unknown. The read gets to within 3 residues of the CDR3 end, and the germline J gene fills in the rest.

The receptor comes from a woman between 18 and 69 years old with a cervical HPV16 infection that either progressed to CIN3+ or cleared (not recorded which). The chain links TRBV18 to TRBJ1-6; TRBD1 matches at 11 bases. The specimen was blood buffy coat. The CDR3 bases that were read are TGTGCCAGCTCACCAGGACAGGGGGCGGGCAATTCACCC. It encodes CASSPGQGAGNSP. In full, the CDR3 is CASSPGQGAGNSPLHF.